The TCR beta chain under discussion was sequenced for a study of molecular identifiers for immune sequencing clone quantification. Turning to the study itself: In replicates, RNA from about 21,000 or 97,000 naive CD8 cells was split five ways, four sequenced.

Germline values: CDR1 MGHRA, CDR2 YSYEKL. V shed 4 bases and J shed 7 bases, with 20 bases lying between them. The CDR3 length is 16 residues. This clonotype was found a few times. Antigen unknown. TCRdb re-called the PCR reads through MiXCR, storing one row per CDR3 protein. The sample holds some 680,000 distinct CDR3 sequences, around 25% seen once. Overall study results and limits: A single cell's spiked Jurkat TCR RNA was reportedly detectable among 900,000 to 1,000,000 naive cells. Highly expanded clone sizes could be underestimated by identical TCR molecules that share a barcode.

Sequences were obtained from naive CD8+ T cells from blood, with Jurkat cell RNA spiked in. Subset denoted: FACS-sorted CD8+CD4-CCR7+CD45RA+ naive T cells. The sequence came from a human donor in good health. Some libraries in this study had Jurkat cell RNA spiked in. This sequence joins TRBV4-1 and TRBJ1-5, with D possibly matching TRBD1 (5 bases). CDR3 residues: CASSPGERQYVQPQHF. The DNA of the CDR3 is TGCGCCAGCAGCCCCGGGGAGAGACAGTATGTGCAGCCCCAGCATTTT.